The rows below give T cell receptor beta chains drawn from one sample of a study of cytomegalovirus exposure and HLA in healthy donors. Assay used: immunoSEQ multiplex PCR; TCRdb lists only in-frame clones, some missing. The specimen's table records 70,000 to 75,000 clones. Sequenced: PBMCs. The receptor source for this set is a female donor in good health and CMV-seropositive. Both conserved end residues are part of each CDR3. Each record gives: J gene, D gene, V gene, CDR3 length, CDR3 protein, CDR3 DNA. D genes are given only for firm matches.

>TRBJ1-1|NA|TRBV5-1|14
CASSFFLGATEAFF
TGCGCCAGCAGCTTCTTTTTGGGGGCTACTGAAGCTTTCTTT
>TRBJ2-7|TRBD1|TRBV27|15
CASSILGQGWDEQYF
TGTGCCAGCAGTATTCTAGGACAGGGATGGGACGAGCAGTACTTC
>TRBJ2-1|TRBD2|TRBV12-5|16
CASGSYGTSGNGEQFF
TGTGCTAGTGGTTCCTATGGGACTAGCGGGAATGGTGAGCAGTTCTTC
>TRBJ2-7|TRBD2|TRBV27|15
CASSLLTGGPYEQYF
TGTGCCAGCAGTCTTCTAACGGGAGGCCCCTACGAGCAGTACTTC
>TRBJ1-2|NA|TRBV7-2|13
CASSERQAGGYTF
TGTGCCAGCAGCGAACGACAGGCTGGGGGCTACACCTTC
>TRBJ2-1|NA|TRBV4-1|19
CASSQLFRSDTGFYNEQFF
TGCGCCAGCAGCCAACTATTCCGGTCGGACACAGGCTTCTACAATGAGCAGTTCTTC
>TRBJ1-2|TRBD1|TRBV4-2|14
CASSPPGTGYGYTF
TGTGCCAGCAGCCCCCCCGGGACAGGCTATGGCTACACCTTC
>TRBJ2-1|TRBD2|TRBV29-1|15
CSVFSSGTRGNEQFF
TGCAGCGTTTTTTCTTCCGGGACTAGGGGCAATGAGCAGTTCTTC
>TRBJ2-2|NA|TRBV7-7|14
CASSRTGLPGELFF
TGTGCTAGCAGCCGAACAGGGCTGCCCGGGGAGCTGTTTTTT
>TRBJ2-1|TRBD1|TRBV19|15
CASSIAGGSYNEQFF
TGTGCCAGTAGTATAGCAGGGGGCTCCTACAATGAGCAGTTCTTC
>TRBJ1-2|TRBD1|TRBV18|20
CASSPPNTGTGGYSDYGYTF
TGTGCCAGCTCACCACCAAACACCGGGACAGGGGGGTACTCGGACTATGGCTACACCTTC
>TRBJ1-6|NA|TRBV7-3|14
CASSYRQDNSPLHF
TGTGCCAGCAGTTACCGACAAGATAATTCACCCCTCCACTTT
>TRBJ2-2|NA|TRBV5-1|15
CASSLLQAGAGELFF
TGCGCCAGCAGCTTGTTACAGGCAGGGGCCGGGGAGCTGTTTTTT
>TRBJ1-1|NA|TRBV2|14
CASSEEDTYVEAFF
TGTGCCAGCAGTGAAGAGGACACTTATGTTGAAGCTTTCTTT
>TRBJ1-3|TRBD1|TRBV5-4|18
CASSLAMGQGNSGNTIYF
TGTGCCAGCAGCTTGGCCATGGGACAGGGAAACTCTGGAAACACCATATATTTT
>TRBJ1-1|NA|TRBV28|14
CASSFGLAGHRQFF
TGTGCCAGCAGTTTTGGTTTAGCGGGACACCGACAATTCTTT
>TRBJ1-3|TRBD1|TRBV2|15
CASSEGGTDADTIYF
TGTGCCAGCAGTGAAGGAGGGACAGATGCGGACACCATATATTTT
>TRBJ1-2|NA|TRBV6-5|14
CASSVGAQTFGYTF
TGTGCCAGCAGTGTGGGGGCCCAAACGTTTGGCTACACCTTC